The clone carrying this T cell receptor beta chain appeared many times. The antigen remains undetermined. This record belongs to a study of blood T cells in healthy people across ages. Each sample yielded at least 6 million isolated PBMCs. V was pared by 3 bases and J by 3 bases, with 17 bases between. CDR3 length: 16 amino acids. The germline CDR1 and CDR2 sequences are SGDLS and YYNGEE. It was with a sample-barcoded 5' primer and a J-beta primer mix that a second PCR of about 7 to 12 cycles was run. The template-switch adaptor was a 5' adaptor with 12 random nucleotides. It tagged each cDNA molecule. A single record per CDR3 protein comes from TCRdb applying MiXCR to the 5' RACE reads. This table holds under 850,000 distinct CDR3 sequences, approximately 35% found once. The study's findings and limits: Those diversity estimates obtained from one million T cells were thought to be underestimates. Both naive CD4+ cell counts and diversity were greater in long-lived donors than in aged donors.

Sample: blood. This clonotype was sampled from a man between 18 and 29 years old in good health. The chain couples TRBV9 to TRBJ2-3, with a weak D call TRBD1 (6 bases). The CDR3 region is CASSAGQGQWTDTQYF. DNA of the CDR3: TGTGCCAGCAGCGCCGGCCAGGGGCAGTGGACAGATACGCAGTATTTT.